These 6 T cell receptor beta chains were all obtained from the same sample, sequenced in a study of somatic mutations in cytotoxic T cells in rheumatoid arthritis. Clones were read by immunoSEQ multiplex PCR, and TCRdb kept only the in-frame ones, dropping some. Of some 18,000 clones in the sample, approximately 69% were seen once. The sample comprised CD8+ T cells sorted from blood. The receptors here all came from a man aged 60 to 75 in good health.

The gene calls are TRBV27 and TRBJ2-1; 8 nucleotides match TRBD2. Germline values: CDR1 MNHEY, CDR2 SMNVEV (reference sequence). The ends lost 5 bases at V and 6 bases at J; junction bases unmatched: 15. CDR3 length: 17 amino acids. The CDR3: CASSPPSGAGARNEQFF. The CDR3 DNA is TGTGCCAGCAGTCCCCCCTCGGGAGCGGGAGCCCGCAATGAGCAGTTCTTC.

To note about this clone: A junction boundary mismatches the germline segment, possibly from a read error. V and J are TRBV27 and TRBJ2-1; 11 bases fit TRBD2. This CDR3 comprises 15 residues. Germline CDR1 MNHEY, CDR2 SMNVEV (reference sequence). Here the CDR3 DNA reads TGTGCCAGCGGTTTAGCGGGAGGGCCCTACAATGAGCAGTTCTTC. Translating gives CASGLAGGPYNEQFF.

J is TRBJ1-2 and V is TRBV27, with TRBD1 identical over 9 bases. This CDR3 is 16 amino acids long. Looked up from germline, CDR1 is MNHEY and CDR2 is SMNVEV (reference sequence). The ends lost 6 bases at V and 7 bases at J; junction bases unmatched: 15. The CDR3 sequence: CASSPYLKNRGLGYTF. CDR3 nucleotide sequence: TGTGCCAGCAGCCCTTACTTAAAAAACAGGGGGCTTGGCTACACCTTC.

The CDR3 spells CASSLEVGASQETQYF. The DNA of the CDR3 is TGTGCCAGCAGTTTGGAGGTGGGGGCGAGCCAAGAGACCCAGTACTTC. V gene TRBV27 combines with J gene TRBJ2-5, with D perhaps matching TRBD1 (6 bases). The CDR3 loop spans 16 amino acids. Per the germline V gene, CDR1 is MNHEY and CDR2 is SMNVEV (reference sequence). V was shortened by 3 bases and J by 1 base, with 15 bases between the two germline ends.

V usage is TRBV10-3 and J usage is TRBJ2-2; 14 nucleotides match TRBD2. The germline V gene has CDR1 ENHRY and CDR2 SYGVKD. V trimming: 7 bases; J trimming: 0 bases; junction bases outside the gene matches: 4. CDR3 length: 17 amino acids. In DNA form, the CDR3 reads TGTGCCATCACCCCGGGACTAGCGGGGGCGAACACCGGGGAGCTGTTTTTT. Protein sequence: CAITPGLAGANTGELFF.

The chain links TRBV9 to TRBJ2-5, with D possibly TRBD2 on 6 matching bases. CDR1 and CDR2 (germline): SGDLS, YYNGEE. The V end lost 4 bases, the J end lost 2 bases, and 15 bases lay between the germline ends. The CDR3 totals 15 residues. DNA for the CDR3: TGTGCCAGCAGCCTAACGGCCGGGGGACAAGAGACCCAGTACTTC. Its translation is CASSLTAGGQETQYF.